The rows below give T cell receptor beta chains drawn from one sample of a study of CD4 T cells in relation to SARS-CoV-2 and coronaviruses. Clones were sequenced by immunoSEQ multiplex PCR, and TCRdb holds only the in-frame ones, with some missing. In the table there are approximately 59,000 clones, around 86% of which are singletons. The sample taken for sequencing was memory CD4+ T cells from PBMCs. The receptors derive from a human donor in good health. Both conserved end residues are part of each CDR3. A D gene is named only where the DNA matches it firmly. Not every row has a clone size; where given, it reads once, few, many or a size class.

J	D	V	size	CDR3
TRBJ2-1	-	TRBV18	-	CASSPRGGEQFF
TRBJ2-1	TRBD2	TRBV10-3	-	CAIGTGSGRGGDEQFF
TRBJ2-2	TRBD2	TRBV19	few	CASSGAGTSGSWNTGELFF
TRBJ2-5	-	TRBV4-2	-	CASSHSLGPQETQYF
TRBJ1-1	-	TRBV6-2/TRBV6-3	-	CASSYLGNTEAFF
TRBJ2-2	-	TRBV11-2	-	CASSFWEAGELFF
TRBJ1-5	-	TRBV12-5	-	CASAGPGGQPQHF
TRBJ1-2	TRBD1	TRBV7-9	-	CASSADRAYGYTF
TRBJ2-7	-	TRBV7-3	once	CASSSTGAYEQYF
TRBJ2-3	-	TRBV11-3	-	CASSRDPPYDTQYF
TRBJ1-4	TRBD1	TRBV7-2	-	CASSASTGAPGEKLFF
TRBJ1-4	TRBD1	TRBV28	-	CASSSPTGESEKLFF
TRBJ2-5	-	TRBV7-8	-	CASSSLLRGRETQYF
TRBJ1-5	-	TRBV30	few	CAWSEKASNQPQHF
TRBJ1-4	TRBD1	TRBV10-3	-	CAIRAQGAANEKLFF
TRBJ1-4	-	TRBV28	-	CASTPGEKLFF
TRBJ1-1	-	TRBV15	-	CATSRPPGRFVNTEAFF
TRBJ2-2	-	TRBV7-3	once	CASSPRVNTGELFF
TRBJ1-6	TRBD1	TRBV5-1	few	CASSSGTGSYNSPLHF
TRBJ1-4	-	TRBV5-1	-	CASSLMDSNEKLFF
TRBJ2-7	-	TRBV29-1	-	CSVEEGASYEQYF
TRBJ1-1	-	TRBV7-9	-	CASSLGGTAFF
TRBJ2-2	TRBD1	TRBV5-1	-	CASRRTGGNTGELFF
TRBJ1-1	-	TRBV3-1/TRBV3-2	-	CASSLGHVGTEAFF
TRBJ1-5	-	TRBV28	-	CASSPVGGLYSNQPQHF
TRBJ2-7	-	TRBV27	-	CASSRSLRPDAYEQYF
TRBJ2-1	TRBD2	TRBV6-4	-	CASRPSGAAYNEQFF
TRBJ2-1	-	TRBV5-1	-	CASSLDTYNEQFF
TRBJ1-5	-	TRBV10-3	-	CATSAQGSNQPQHF
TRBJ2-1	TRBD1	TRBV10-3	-	CAIAGTGTNEQFF
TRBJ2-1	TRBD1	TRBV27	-	CASSLRGIEYNEQFF
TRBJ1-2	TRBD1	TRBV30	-	CVSGIPKGANYGYTF
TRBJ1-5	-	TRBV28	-	CASSFLGSNQPQHF
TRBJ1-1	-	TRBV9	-	CASSPRGGTEAFF
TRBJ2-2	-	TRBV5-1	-	CASRSLGAGELFF
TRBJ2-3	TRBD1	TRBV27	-	CATGQSTDTQYF
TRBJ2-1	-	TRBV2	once	CASSENEQFF
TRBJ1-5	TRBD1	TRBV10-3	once	CAISDGVQGVNQPQHF
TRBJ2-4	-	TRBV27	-	CASSFVGTAKNIQYF
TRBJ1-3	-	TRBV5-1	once	CASSLFGSTSGNTIYF
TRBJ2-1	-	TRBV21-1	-	CASSKEQGALYNEQFF
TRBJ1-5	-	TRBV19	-	CASTPYISNQPQHF
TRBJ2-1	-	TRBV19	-	CASSPTVLRDIYQGYNEQFF
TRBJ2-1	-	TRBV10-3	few	CAISAGRYNEQFF
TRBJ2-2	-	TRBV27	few	CASTRTGELFF
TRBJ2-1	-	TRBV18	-	CASSLGRGAYNEQFF